The 5 T cell receptor beta chains below come from one sample, sequenced in a study of control samples from healthy donors and cancer patients. The protocol was immunoSEQ multiplex PCR, while the TCRdb copy is restricted to in-frame clones and leaves out a portion. This table has around 140,000 clones, 92% appearing once. Sequencing used blood. The receptors shown here come from a woman between 50 and 59 years old in good health.

The rearrangement links TRBV5-1 to TRBJ2-3; D is ambiguous. Germline V gene lookup returns CDR1 SGHRS and CDR2 YFSETQ. V was clipped by 6 bases and J by 3 bases, with 20 bases between them. This CDR3 spans 16 amino acids. DNA of the CDR3: TGCGCCAGCACCCCTGGCTGGGGTGTTTTAACAGATACGCAGTATTTT. Translating it yields CASTPGWGVLTDTQYF.

The V gene is TRBV5-1, the J gene TRBJ1-1, with 7 bases fitting TRBD1. Trimming at V came to 1 base and at J to 3 bases, leaving 6 bases not matched to a gene. There are 15 residues in the CDR3. Germline V gives CDR1 SGHRS, CDR2 YFSETQ. CDR3 bases: TGCGCCAGCAGCTTGATGGGCAGGGGGGACACTGAAGCTTTCTTT. Translating it yields CASSLMGRGDTEAFF.

This chain links TRBV18 with TRBJ2-3, with a weak D call TRBD2 (5 bases). Germline V CDR1 and CDR2: KGHSH, LQKENI. V was shortened by 3 bases and J by 4 bases, with 5 bases between the two germline ends. The CDR3 is made up of 12 amino acids. CDR3 DNA sequence: TGTGCCAGCTCACCGGGAGCAGATACGCAGTATTTT. It encodes CASSPGADTQYF.

V gene TRBV7-8 combines with J gene TRBJ2-2, with D perhaps TRBD1 (6 bases). Per germline, CDR1 SGHVS and CDR2 FQNEAQ. V lost 5 bases and J 2 bases, leaving 15 bases between the germline ends. The CDR3 loop spans 16 amino acids. CDR3 residues: CASSPRTATNTGELFF. The CDR3 DNA reads TGTGCCAGCAGCCCCCGGACAGCCACTAACACCGGGGAGCTGTTTTTT.

This chain uses TRBV3-1 (or the pseudogene TRBV3-2) with TRBJ2-7; D call uncertain. The CDR3 runs to 11 residues. Germline assignment: CDR1 LGHDT and CDR2 YNNKEL (reference sequence). Trimming shortened V by 3 bases and J by 2 bases, and 2 bases separated the two germline ends. The CDR3 DNA follows: TGTGCCAGCAGCCACACCTACGAGCAGTACTTC. Translating gives CASSHTYEQYF.